These 12 T cell receptor beta chains were all obtained from the same sample, sequenced in a study of shared clonotypes between healthy human individuals. Profiling relied on immunoSEQ multiplex PCR, and the TCRdb table lists in-frame clones only, not all of them. The table lists roughly 2.5 million clones, over 85% of them singletons. Source material: naive CD4+ T cells sorted from blood. The subset was: CD45RA+ positively selected. These receptors were obtained from a man in his late teens or twenties in good health.

This sequence joins TRBV6-1 and TRBJ2-1, with 14 bases that match TRBD2. V trimming: 4 bases; J trimming: 3 bases; junction bases outside the gene matches: 8. Looked up from germline, CDR1 is MNHNS and CDR2 is SASEGT. This CDR3 contains 18 residues. In nucleotides, the CDR3 is TGTGCCAGCAGTGCAAGGGGACTAGCGGGAGAACTCTACAATGAGCAGTTCTTC. Translation gives CASSARGLAGELYNEQFF.

The chain links TRBV5-1 to TRBJ2-7; 7 nucleotides agree with TRBD1. The CDR3 is 14 residues long. Germline CDR1 reads SGHRS; CDR2 reads YFSETQ. After removal of 3 bases from V and 2 bases from J, the junction contained 5 bases not matched to a gene. CDR3 in DNA: TGCGCCAGCAGCTGGGGGACAGCCACCTACGAGCAGTACTTC. This sequence encodes CASSWGTATYEQYF.

This chain uses TRBV5-4 with TRBJ2-5; 7 positions agree with TRBD2. V gave up 0 bases and J gave up 1 base; unmatched junction bases: 9. Germline V gene data show CDR1 as SGHNT and CDR2 as YYREEE (reference sequence). This CDR3 has 17 residues. CDR3 in amino acids: CASSLAGASGLQETQYF. As DNA, the CDR3 is TGTGCCAGCAGCTTGGCCGGGGCTAGCGGACTCCAAGAGACCCAGTACTTC. Using reference TRBV5-4 and TRBJ2-5 for the parts outside the CDR3, the full variable domain is ETGVTQSPTHLIKTRGQQVTLRCSSQSGHNTVSWYQQALGQGPQFIFQYYREEENGRGNFPPRFSGLQFPNYSSELNVNALELDDSALYLCASSLAGASGLQETQYFGPGTRLLVL.

As concerns this clone: The same CDR3 can be traced to other DNA sequences in this sample. The gene calls are TRBV11-3 and TRBJ2-7, with unresolved D. Deletions cut 0 bases from V and 5 bases from J, with 5 bases between. Germline loops: CDR1 SGHNT, CDR2 YENEEA. This CDR3 spans 12 amino acids. DNA for the CDR3: TGTGCCAGCAGCTTAGATGGGCACGAGCAGTACTTC. The encoded protein is CASSLDGHEQYF.

This clone was seen once. The genes are TRBV6-1 and TRBJ2-7; 13 bases map to TRBD2. The CDR3 is 12 amino acids. J was trimmed by 7 bases and V by 6 bases; bases with no gene match: 0. Per germline, CDR1 MNHNS and CDR2 SASEGT. CDR3 region: CASRGLAGEQYF. The CDR3, as DNA: TGTGCCAGCAGGGGACTAGCGGGGGAGCAGTACTTC.

The V gene is TRBV5-1, the J gene TRBJ2-5, with TRBD2 matching over 10 bases. Germline V CDR1 and CDR2: SGHRS, YFSETQ. The CDR3 runs to 17 residues. The V and J ends lost 0 bases and 5 bases, in that order; junction bases with no gene match: 10. The chain's CDR3 is CASSLGLTSGFGETQYF. The CDR3 nucleotides read TGCGCCAGCAGCTTGGGATTGACTAGCGGGTTCGGGGAGACCCAGTACTTC.

The chain recombines TRBV2 with TRBJ2-1; TRBD1 aligns across 8 bases. The CDR3 is 13 residues long. CDR1 and CDR2 from the germline V gene are SNHLY and FYNNEI. J was trimmed by 6 bases and V by 6 bases; bases with no gene match: 4. The CDR3 DNA follows: TGTGCCAGCAGCTGGGACAGGAGCAATGAGCAGTTCTTC. Its protein product is CASSWDRSNEQFF.

This chain connects TRBV30 to TRBJ1-2; D is uncertain. Germline lookup yields CDR1 GTSNPN and CDR2 SVGIG (reference sequence). This CDR3 has 13 residues. Trimming pared 4 bases from V and 5 bases from J, leaving 14 bases between. The CDR3 sequence: CAWKGAPGYGYTF. CDR3 in DNA: TGTGCCTGGAAGGGAGCTCCTGGGTATGGCTACACCTTC.

This rearrangement joins TRBV2 to TRBJ2-7; 8 bases match TRBD2. Losses at the gene ends were 6 bases for V and 3 bases for J; bases not matched to a gene: 7. CDR1 and CDR2 from the germline V gene are SNHLY and FYNNEI. There are 14 residues in the CDR3. The CDR3 coding sequence is TGTGCCAGCAGAGGGACTAGTAACGTCTACGAGCAGTACTTC. Translating gives CASRGTSNVYEQYF.

This sequence joins TRBV5-1 and TRBJ1-1; 8 nucleotides agree with TRBD1. Germline CDR1 reads SGHRS; CDR2 reads YFSETQ. The CDR3 is 14 residues long. Trimming removed 0 bases from V and 7 bases from J; junction bases left unmatched: 5. The CDR3 DNA sequence: TGCGCCAGCAGCTTGGGGACAGGGCGAAATGAAGCTTTCTTT. The encoded protein is CASSLGTGRNEAFF.

The chain uses TRBV2 and TRBJ1-2, with TRBD1 matching 9 bases. This CDR3 contains 15 residues. Per the germline V gene, CDR1 is SNHLY and CDR2 is FYNNEI. J lost 4 bases, V lost 2 bases, and 5 bases had no gene match. CDR3 DNA sequence: TGTGCCAGCAGTGAAAGGGGACAGGGTTTCTATGGCTACACCTTC. It encodes CASSERGQGFYGYTF.

This clone was seen just once. This chain joins TRBV19 and TRBJ2-3; TRBD1 or TRBD2 may be the D gene (5 bases each). Germline V gene data show CDR1 as LNHDA and CDR2 as SQIVND (reference sequence). Deletions cut 2 bases from V and 1 base from J, with 10 bases between. The CDR3 loop spans 15 amino acids. The CDR3 DNA sequence: TGTGCCAGTAGTATAATGGGGACCGGCACAGATACGCAGTATTTT. Protein product: CASSIMGTGTDTQYF.